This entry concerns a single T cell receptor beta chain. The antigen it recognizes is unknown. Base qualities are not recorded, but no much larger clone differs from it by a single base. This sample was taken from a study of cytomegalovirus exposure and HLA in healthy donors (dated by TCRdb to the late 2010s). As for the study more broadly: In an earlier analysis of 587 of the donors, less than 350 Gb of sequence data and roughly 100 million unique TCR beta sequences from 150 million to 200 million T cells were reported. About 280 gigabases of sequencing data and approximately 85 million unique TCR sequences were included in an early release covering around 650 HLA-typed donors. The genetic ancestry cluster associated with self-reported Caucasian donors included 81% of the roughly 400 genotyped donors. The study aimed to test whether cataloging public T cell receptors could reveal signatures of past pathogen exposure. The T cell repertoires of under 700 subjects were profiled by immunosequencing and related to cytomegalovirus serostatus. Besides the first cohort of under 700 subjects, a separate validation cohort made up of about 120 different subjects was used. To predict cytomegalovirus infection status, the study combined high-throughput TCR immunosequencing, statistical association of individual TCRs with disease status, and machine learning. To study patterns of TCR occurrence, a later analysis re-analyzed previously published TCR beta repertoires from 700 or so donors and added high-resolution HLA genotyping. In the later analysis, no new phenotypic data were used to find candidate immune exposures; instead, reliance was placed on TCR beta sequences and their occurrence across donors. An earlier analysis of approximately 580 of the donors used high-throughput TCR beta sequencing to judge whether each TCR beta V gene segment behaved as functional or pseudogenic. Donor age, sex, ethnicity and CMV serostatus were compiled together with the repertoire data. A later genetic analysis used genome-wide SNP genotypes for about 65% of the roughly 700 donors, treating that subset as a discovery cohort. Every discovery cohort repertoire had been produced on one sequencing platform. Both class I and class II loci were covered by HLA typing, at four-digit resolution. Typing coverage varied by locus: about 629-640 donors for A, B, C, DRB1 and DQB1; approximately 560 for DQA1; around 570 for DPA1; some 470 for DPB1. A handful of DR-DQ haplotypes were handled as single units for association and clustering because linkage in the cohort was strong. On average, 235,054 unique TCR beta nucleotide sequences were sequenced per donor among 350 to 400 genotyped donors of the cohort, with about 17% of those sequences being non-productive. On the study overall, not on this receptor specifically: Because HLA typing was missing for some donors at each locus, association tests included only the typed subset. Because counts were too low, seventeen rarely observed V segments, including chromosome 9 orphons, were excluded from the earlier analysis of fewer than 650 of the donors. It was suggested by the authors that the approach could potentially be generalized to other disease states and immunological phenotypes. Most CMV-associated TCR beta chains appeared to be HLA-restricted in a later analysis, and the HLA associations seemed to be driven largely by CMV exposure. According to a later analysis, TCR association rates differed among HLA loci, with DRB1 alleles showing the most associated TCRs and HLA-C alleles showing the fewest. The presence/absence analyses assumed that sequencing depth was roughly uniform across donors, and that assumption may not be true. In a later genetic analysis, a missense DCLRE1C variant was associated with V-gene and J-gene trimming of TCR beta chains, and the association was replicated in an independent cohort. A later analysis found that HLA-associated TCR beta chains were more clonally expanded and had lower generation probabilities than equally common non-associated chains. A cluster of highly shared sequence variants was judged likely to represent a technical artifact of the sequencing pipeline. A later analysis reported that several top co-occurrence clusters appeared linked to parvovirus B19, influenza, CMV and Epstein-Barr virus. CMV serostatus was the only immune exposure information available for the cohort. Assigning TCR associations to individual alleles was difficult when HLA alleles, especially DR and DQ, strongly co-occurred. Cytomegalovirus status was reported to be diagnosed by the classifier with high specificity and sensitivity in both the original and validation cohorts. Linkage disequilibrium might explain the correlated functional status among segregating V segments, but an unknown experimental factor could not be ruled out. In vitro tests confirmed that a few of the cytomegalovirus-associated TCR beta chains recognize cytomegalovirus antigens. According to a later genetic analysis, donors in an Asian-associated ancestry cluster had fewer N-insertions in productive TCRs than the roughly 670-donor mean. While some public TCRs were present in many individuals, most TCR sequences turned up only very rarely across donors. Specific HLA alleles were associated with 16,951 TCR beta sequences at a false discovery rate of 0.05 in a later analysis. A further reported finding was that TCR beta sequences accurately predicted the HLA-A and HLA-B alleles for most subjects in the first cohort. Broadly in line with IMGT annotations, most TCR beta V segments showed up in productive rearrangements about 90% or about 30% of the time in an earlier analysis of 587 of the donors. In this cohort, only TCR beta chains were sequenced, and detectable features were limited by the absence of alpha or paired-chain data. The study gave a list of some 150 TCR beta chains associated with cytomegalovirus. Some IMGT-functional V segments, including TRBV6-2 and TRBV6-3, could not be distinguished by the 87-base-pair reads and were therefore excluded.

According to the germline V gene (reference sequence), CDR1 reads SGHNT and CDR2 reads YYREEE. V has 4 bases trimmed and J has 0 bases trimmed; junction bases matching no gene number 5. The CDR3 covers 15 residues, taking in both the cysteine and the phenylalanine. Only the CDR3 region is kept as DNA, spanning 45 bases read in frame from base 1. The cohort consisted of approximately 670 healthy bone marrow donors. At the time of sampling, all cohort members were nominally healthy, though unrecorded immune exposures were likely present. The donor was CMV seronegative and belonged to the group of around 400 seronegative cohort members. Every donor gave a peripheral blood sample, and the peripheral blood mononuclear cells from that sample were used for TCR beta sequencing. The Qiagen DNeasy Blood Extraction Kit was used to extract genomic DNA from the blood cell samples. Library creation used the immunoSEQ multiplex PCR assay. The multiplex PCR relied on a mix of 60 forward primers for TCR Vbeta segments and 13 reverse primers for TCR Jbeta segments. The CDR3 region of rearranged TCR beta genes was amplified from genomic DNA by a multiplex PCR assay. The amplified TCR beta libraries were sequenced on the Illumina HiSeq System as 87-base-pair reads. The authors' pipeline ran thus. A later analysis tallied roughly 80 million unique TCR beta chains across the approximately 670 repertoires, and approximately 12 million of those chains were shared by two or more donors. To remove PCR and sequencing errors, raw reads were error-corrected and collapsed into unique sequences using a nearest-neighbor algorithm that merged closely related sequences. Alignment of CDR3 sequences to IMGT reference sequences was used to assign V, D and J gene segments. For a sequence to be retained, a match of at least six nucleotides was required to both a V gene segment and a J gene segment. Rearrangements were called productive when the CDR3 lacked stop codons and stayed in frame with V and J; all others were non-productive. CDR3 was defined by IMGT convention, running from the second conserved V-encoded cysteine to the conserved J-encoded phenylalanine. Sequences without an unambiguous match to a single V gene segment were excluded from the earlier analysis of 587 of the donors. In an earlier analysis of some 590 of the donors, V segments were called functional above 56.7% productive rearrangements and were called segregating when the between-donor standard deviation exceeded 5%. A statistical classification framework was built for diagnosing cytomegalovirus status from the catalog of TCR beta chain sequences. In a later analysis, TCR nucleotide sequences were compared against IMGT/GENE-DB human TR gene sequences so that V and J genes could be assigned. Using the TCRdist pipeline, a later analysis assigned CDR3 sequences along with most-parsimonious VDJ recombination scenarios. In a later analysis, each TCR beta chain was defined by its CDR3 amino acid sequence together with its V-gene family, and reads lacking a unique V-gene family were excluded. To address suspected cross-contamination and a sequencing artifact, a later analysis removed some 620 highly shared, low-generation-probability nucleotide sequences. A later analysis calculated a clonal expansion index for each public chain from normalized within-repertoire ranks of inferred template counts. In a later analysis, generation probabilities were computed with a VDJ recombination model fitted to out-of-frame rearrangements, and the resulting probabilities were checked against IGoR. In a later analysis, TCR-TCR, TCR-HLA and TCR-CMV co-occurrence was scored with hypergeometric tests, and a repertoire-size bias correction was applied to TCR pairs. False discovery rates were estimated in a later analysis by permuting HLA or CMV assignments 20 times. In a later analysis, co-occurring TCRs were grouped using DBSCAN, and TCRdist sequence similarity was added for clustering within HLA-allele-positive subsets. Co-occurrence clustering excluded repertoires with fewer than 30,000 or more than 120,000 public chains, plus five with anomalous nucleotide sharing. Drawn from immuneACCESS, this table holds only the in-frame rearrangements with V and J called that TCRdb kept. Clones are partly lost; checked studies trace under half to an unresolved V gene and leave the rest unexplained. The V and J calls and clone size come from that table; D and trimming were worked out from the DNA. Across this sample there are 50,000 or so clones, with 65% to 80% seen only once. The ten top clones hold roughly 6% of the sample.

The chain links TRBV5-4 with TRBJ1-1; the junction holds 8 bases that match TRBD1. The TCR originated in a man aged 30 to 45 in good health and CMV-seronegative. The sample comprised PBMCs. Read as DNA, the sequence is TGTGCCAGCAGCACCGGACAGGGTTTGAACACTGAAGCTTTCTTT. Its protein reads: CASSTGQGLNTEAFF.